The next 19 T cell receptor beta chains were all read from a single sample in a study of cytotoxic CD8 clonotypes in ibrutinib-treated CLL. Clones were sequenced by immunoSEQ multiplex PCR, and TCRdb holds only the in-frame ones, with some missing. The table has about 270,000 clones, around 76% seen once. This specimen was PBMCs, taken at disease progression, from a patient treated with ibrutinib. These receptors originate from a human donor with chronic lymphocytic leukemia.

The CDR3 DNA reads as TGTGCCAGTAGTATGGGAAAAAACGAGCAGTACTTC. Its translation: CASSMGKNEQYF. The chain carries TRBV19 and TRBJ2-7; unclear D gene. V lost 3 bases and J 5 bases, leaving 8 bases between the germline ends. The germline V gene has CDR1 LNHDA and CDR2 SQIVND (reference sequence). The CDR3 loop spans 12 amino acids. The variable domain in full, completed from reference TRBV19 and TRBJ2-7, reads DGGITQSPKYLFRKEGQNVTLSCEQNLNHDAMYWYRQDPGQGLRLIYYSQIVNDFQKGDIAEGYSVSREKKESFPLTVTSAQKNPTAFYLCASSMGKNEQYFGPGTRLTVT.

This chain joins TRBV13 and TRBJ2-7, with 13 positions matching TRBD2. The CDR3 length is 15 residues. Per the germline V gene, CDR1 is PRHDT and CDR2 is FYEKMQ (reference sequence). Trimming took 5 bases from V and 4 from J; bases not matched to a gene: 5. CDR3 in DNA: TGTGCCAGCAGCCCCGGGACTAGCGGGGTATACGAGCAGTACTTC. Translating it yields CASSPGTSGVYEQYF.

This chain links TRBV4-1 with TRBJ2-2, with a weak D call TRBD2 (5 bases). V lost 1 base, J lost 9 bases, and 12 bases lay in between. The CDR3 has 14 residues. Per the germline V gene, CDR1 is MGHRA and CDR2 is YSYEKL. CDR3 loop: CASSQVRGIRELFF. CDR3 bases: TGCGCCAGCAGCCAAGTCAGAGGGATCAGGGAGCTGTTTTTT.

The rearrangement uses TRBV27 and TRBJ2-3, with D possibly TRBD1 on 6 matching bases. V lost 5 bases and J 4 bases, leaving 10 bases between the germline ends. The CDR3 has 13 residues. CDR1 and CDR2 (germline): MNHEY, SMNVEV (reference sequence). The CDR3 bases are TGTGCCAGCAGTCCCGCAGGGGCAGATACGCAGTATTTT. As protein: CASSPAGADTQYF.

This clone appeared a single time. The chain employs TRBV28 and TRBJ2-7; D is undetermined. The CDR3 totals 15 residues. Germline V lookup: CDR1 MDHEN, CDR2 SYDVKM. With 3 bases removed from V and 3 bases from J, the gap between germline ends came to 15 bases. For the CDR3, the DNA is TGTGCCAGCAGTTTCAAGACCGTGGCGTTCTACGAGCAGTACTTC. Translated, it gives CASSFKTVAFYEQYF.

This clone was found once. In DNA, the CDR3 is TGCGCCAGCAGCCAAGATCGGGCAGCCCGGGAGGAGCAGTACTTC. Protein: CASSQDRAAREEQYF. The rearrangement uses TRBV4-1 and TRBJ2-7, with D possibly being TRBD2 (6 bases). This CDR3 region has 15 residues. Trimming left V 0 bases short and J 7 bases short, with 16 bases between. Germline V CDR1 and CDR2: MGHRA, YSYEKL.

The chain carries TRBV28 and TRBJ2-3; D uncertain. The germline V gene encodes CDR1 MDHEN and CDR2 SYDVKM. The CDR3 contains 16 residues. V lost 3 bases to trimming and J lost 0 bases, with 13 bases between them. CDR3 coding DNA: TGTGCCAGCAGTTTTTTGGGCTATACTAGCACAGATACGCAGTATTTT. Translation: CASSFLGYTSTDTQYF.

The chain has TRBV2 and TRBJ2-3; no firm D call. The CDR3 consists of 14 residues. Germline V gene data show CDR1 as SNHLY and CDR2 as FYNNEI. V was trimmed by 0 bases and J by 4 bases, leaving 8 bases between them. The CDR3 spells CASSEALLADTQYF. The CDR3 DNA is TGTGCCAGCAGTGAAGCGCTTCTGGCAGATACGCAGTATTTT.

The chain combines TRBV7-9 with TRBJ2-2; no clear D. Trimming took off 7 bases at V and 4 bases at J, with 13 bases between the two ends. Germline V gene sequence: CDR1 SEHNR, CDR2 FQNEAQ (reference sequence). This CDR3 contains 14 residues. CDR3 nucleotides: TGTGCCAGCAACCTCGCGAGCAGCACCGGGGAGCTGTTTTTT. This codes for CASNLASSTGELFF.

This clone occurred a few times. The chain couples TRBV15 to TRBJ2-7, with 8 bases that match TRBD1. The V gene's germline CDR1 is LNHNV and CDR2 YYDKDF (reference sequence). The J segment lost 4 bases and the V segment lost 3 bases, leaving 11 bases of the junction unmatched. The CDR3 totals 16 residues. DNA of the CDR3: TGTGCCACCAGCAGCAGGACAGGGCCAACTCGATACGAGCAGTACTTC. It specifies CATSSRTGPTRYEQYF.

The V and J genes are TRBV13 and TRBJ2-7, with 9 bases matching TRBD1. The length of the CDR3 is 14 residues. The V gene's germline CDR1 is PRHDT and CDR2 FYEKMQ (reference sequence). V shed 7 bases, J shed 6 bases, and the junction held 10 bases outside the gene matches. Written as DNA, the CDR3 is TGTGCCAGCACCTCCGGGACAGGGTACTTCGAGCAGTACTTC. This gives the protein CASTSGTGYFEQYF.

The chain is built from TRBV2 and TRBJ2-1, with a tentative D call TRBD1 (6 bases). Trimming pared 6 bases from V and 0 bases from J, leaving 12 bases between. CDR3 length: 15 residues. Germline V CDR1 and CDR2: SNHLY, FYNNEI. CDR3 nucleotide sequence: TGTGCCAGCAGCATCAGGGGTTCCTCCTACAATGAGCAGTTCTTC. This sequence encodes CASSIRGSSYNEQFF.

This chain links TRBV9 with TRBJ1-6, with D maybe TRBD1 (5 bases). Trimming pared 0 bases from V and 7 bases from J, leaving 8 bases between. Per the germline V gene, CDR1 is SGDLS and CDR2 is YYNGEE. The CDR3 totals 14 residues. The CDR3: CASSVAGANSPLHF. In nucleotides, the CDR3 is TGTGCCAGCAGCGTAGCTGGGGCCAATTCACCCCTCCACTTT.

CDR3 loop: CASSIRDSRQPQHF. CDR3 nucleotide sequence: TGTGCCAGTAGTATCCGGGACAGCCGTCAGCCCCAGCATTTT. J is TRBJ1-5 and V is TRBV19; TRBD1 aligns across 7 bases. The CDR3 has 14 residues. Germline V gene data show CDR1 as LNHDA and CDR2 as SQIVND (reference sequence). Losses at the gene ends were 3 bases for V and 6 bases for J; bases not matched to a gene: 5.

The chain links TRBV2 to TRBJ2-1; 10 bases agree with TRBD1. V was pared by 6 bases and J by 10 bases, with 6 bases of the junction left unmatched. Germline V gives CDR1 SNHLY, CDR2 FYNNEI. The CDR3 length is 13 residues. The CDR3 DNA is TGTGCCAGCAGCAGGGACAGGGGTAGGGAGCAGTTCTTC. It is translated as CASSRDRGREQFF.

The V call is TRBV10-3, the J call TRBJ2-1; 7 bases are a match to TRBD2. This CDR3 region has 19 residues. CDR1 ENHRY and CDR2 SYGVKD come from the germline V gene. The junction had 11 bases not matched to a gene; V was cut back by 0 bases and J by 0 bases. CDR3 nucleotides: TGTGCCATCAGTGAGTCGATGGTCCGGGGGGTCGACTCCTACAATGAGCAGTTCTTC. This sequence encodes CAISESMVRGVDSYNEQFF.

The chain recombines TRBV4-1 with TRBJ2-7; D possibly corresponds to TRBD2 (6 bases). Trimming cost V 3 bases and J 4 bases, with 13 bases left between them. The CDR3 length is 14 residues. Germline lookup yields CDR1 MGHRA and CDR2 YSYEKL. This chain's CDR3 is CASSHAGGTYEQYF. The CDR3 nucleotides are TGCGCCAGCAGCCACGCTGGGGGGACTTACGAGCAGTACTTC.

This rearrangement joins TRBV29-1 to TRBJ1-1; 12 bases are a match to TRBD1. The CDR3 is 16 amino acids. The junction had 12 bases not matched to a gene; V was cut back by 7 bases and J by 3 bases. Germline V gene sequence: CDR1 SQVTM, CDR2 ANQGSEA. The CDR3 DNA follows: TGCAGCGCCATTCCCCGGGACAGGGGGCAGGACACTGAAGCTTTCTTT. It encodes CSAIPRDRGQDTEAFF.

This sequence joins TRBV5-6 and TRBJ2-3; D perhaps matches TRBD1 (5 bases). Germline V gene lookup returns CDR1 SGHDT and CDR2 YYEEEE. The V gene lost 4 bases and the J gene lost 5 bases, with 14 bases spanning the gap. The CDR3 loop spans 14 amino acids. The CDR3 loop reads CASSRKGSVDTQYF. Written as DNA, the CDR3 is TGTGCCAGCAGCAGGAAGGGGTCGGTAGATACGCAGTATTTT.